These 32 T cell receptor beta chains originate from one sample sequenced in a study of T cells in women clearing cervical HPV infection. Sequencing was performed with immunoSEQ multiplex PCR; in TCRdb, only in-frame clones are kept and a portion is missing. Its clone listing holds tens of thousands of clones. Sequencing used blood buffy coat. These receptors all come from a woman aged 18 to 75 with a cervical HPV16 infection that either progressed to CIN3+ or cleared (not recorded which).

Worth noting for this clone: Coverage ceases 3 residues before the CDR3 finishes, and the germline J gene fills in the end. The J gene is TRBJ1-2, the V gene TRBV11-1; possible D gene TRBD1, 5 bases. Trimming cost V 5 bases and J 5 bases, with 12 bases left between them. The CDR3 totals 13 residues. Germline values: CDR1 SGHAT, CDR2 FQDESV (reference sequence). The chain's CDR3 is CASSPRGSYGYTF. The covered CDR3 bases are TGTGCCAGCAGCCCGAGGGGTTCTTATGGC.

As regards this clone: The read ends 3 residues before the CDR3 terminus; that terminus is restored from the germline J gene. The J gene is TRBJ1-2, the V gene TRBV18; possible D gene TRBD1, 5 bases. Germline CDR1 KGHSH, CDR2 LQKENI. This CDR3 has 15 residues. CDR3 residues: CASSPPLRAEYDYTF. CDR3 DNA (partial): TGTGCCAGCTCACCACCTCTCAGGGCAGAATACGAC.

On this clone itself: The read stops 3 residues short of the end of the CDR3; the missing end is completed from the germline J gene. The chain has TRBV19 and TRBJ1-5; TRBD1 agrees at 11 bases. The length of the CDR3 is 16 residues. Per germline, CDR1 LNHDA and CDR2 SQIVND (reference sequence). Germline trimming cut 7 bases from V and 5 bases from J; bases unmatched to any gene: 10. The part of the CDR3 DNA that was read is TGTGCCAGTAAAAGGGACAGGGGGGCCGAATATCAGCCC. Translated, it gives CASKRDRGAEYQP. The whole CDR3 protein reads CASKRDRGAEYQPQHF.

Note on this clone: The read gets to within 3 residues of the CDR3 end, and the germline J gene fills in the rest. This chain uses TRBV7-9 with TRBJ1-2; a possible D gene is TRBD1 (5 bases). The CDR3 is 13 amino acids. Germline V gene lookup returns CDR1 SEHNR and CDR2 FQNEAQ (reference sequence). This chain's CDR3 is CASSLPGINEYTF. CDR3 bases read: TGTGCCAGCAGTCTCCCAGGGATCAATGAA.

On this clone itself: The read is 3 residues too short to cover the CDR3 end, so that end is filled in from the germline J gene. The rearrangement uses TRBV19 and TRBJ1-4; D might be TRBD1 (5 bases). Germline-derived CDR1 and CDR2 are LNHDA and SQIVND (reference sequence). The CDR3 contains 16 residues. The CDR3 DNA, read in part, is TGTGCCAGTAGTAAGGCCAAGCCCTCTGGGGCCAACGTA. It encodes CASSKAKPSGANV. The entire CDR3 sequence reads CASSKAKPSGANVLFF.

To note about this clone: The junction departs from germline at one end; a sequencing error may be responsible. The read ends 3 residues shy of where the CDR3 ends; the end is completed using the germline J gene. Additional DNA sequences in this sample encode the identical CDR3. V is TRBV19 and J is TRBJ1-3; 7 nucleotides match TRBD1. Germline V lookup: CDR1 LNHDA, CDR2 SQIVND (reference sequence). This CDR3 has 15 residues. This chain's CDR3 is CASSLRDSRSNTIYF. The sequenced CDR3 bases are TGTGCCAGTAGCCTCCGGGACAGTAGATCAAACACT.

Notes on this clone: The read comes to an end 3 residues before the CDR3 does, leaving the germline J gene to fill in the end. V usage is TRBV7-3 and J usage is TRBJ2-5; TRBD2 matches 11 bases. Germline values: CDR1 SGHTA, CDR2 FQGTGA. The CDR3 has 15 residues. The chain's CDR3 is CASSFSGGAGDTQYF. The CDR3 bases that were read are TGTGCCAGCAGCTTTAGCGGGGGGGCCGGGGATACC. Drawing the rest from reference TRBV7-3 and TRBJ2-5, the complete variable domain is GAGVSQTPSNKVTEKGKYVELRCDPISGHTALYWYRQSLGQGPEFLIYFQGTGAADDSGLPNDRFFAVRPEGSVSTLKIQRTERGDSAVYLCASSFSGGAGDTQYFGPGTRLLVL.

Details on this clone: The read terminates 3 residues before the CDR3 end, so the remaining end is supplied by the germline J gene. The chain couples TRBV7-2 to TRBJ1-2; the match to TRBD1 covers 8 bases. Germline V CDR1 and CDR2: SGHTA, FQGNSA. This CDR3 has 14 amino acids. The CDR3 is CASSIRTGRDTYTF. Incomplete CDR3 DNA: TGTGCCAGCAGCATTAGGACAGGGAGGGATACC.

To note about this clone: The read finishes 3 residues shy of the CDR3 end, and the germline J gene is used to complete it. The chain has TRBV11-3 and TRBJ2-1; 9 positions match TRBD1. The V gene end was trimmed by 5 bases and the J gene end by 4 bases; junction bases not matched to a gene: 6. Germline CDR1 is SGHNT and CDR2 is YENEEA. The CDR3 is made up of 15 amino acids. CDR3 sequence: CASSPFGTGYNEQFF. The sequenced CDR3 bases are TGTGCCAGCAGCCCCTTTGGGACAGGGTACAATGAG.

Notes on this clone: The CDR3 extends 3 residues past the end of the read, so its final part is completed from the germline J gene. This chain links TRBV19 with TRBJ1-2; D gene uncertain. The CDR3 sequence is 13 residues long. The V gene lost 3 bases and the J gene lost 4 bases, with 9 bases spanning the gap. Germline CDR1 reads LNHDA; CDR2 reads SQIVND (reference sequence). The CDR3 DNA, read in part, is TGTGCCAGTAGTATGGCGGCAGCCTATGGC. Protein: CASSMAAAYG. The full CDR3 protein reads CASSMAAAYGYTF.

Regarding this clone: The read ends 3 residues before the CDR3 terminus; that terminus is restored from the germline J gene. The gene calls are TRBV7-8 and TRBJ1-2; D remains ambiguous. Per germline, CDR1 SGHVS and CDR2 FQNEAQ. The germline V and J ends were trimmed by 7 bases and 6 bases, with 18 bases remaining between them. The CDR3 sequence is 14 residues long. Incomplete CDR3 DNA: TGTGCCAGCACCCCTGCGGCCTTGAATCATGGC. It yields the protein CASTPAALNHG. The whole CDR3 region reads CASTPAALNHGYTF.

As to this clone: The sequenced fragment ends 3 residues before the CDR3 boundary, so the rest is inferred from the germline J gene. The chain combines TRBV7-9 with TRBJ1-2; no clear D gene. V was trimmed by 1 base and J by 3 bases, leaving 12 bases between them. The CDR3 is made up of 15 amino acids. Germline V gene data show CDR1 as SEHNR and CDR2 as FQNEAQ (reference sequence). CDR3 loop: CASSLVVTGHYGYTF. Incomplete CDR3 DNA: TGTGCCAGCAGCTTAGTTGTTACTGGTCACTATGGC.

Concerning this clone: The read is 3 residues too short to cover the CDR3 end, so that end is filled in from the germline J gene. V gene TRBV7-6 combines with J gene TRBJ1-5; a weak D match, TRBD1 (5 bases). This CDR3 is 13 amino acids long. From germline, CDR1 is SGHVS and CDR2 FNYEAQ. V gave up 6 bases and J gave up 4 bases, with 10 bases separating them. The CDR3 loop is CASSPRENQPQHF. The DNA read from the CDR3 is TGTGCCAGCAGTCCCAGGGAGAATCAGCCC.

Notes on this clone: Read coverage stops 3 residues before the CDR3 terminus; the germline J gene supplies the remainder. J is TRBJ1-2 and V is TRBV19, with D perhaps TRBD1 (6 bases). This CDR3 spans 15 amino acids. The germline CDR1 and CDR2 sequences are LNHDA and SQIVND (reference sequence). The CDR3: CASKASGGAYNDYTF. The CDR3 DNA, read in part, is TGTGCCAGTAAGGCTAGCGGGGGGGCCTACAATGAC. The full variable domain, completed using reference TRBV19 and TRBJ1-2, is DGGITQSPKYLFRKEGQNVTLSCEQNLNHDAMYWYRQDPGQGLRLIYYSQIVNDFQKGDIAEGYSVSREKKESFPLTVTSAQKNPTAFYLCASKASGGAYNDYTFGSGTRLTVV.

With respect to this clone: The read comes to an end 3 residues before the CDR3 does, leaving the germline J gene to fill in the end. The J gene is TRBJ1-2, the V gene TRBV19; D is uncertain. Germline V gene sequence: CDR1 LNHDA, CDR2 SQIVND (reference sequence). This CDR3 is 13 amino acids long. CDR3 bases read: TGTGCCAGTAGTATAGGTTTCGGTATCGGC. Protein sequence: CASSIGFGIG. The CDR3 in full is CASSIGFGIGYTF.

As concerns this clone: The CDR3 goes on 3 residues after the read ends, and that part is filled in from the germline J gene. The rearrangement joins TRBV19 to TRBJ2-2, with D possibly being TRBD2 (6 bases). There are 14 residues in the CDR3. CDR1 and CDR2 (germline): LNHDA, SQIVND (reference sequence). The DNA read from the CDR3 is TGTGCCAGTCGGGAGAGCTCTGGGGCCAACGTG. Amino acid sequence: CASRESSGANV. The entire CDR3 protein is CASRESSGANVLFF.

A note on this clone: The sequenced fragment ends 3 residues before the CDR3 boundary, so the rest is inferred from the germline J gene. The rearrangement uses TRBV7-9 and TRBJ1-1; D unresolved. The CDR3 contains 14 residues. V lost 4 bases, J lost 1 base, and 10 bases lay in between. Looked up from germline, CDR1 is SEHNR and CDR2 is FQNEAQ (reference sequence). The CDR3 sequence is CASSWAIGNTEAFF. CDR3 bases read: TGTGCCAGCAGCTGGGCAATCGGGAACACTGAA.

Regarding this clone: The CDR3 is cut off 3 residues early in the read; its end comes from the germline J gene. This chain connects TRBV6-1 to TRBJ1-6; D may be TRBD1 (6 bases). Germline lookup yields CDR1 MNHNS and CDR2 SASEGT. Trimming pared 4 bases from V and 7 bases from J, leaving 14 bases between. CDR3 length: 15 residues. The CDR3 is CASSATGNGNSPLHF. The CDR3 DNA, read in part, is TGTGCCAGCAGTGCAACAGGGAACGGGAATTCACCC.

CDR3 residues: CASSQTRDLGANVLFF. Incomplete CDR3 DNA: TGTGCCAGCAGCCAAACGAGAGACTTAGGGGCCAACGTA. V is TRBV7-3 and J is TRBJ1-4; D possibly corresponds to TRBD1 (5 bases). The read is 3 residues too short to cover the CDR3 end, so that end is filled in from the germline J gene. Looked up from germline, CDR1 is SGHTA and CDR2 is FQGTGA. The CDR3 length is 16 residues.

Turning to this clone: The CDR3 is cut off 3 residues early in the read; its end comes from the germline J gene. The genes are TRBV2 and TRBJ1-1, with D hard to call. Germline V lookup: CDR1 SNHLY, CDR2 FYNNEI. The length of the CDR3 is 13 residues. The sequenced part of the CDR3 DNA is TGTGCCAGTAACGCCGGACTAGCGAACGAG. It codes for CASNAGLANE. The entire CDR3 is CASNAGLANEAFF.

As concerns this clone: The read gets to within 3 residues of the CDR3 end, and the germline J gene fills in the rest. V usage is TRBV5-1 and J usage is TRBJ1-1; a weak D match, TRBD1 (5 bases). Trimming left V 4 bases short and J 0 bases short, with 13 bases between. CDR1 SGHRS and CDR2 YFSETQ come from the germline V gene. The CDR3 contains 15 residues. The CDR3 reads CASSPSAGVNTEAFF. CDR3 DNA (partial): TGCGCCAGCAGCCCCTCCGCGGGGGTGAACACTGAA.

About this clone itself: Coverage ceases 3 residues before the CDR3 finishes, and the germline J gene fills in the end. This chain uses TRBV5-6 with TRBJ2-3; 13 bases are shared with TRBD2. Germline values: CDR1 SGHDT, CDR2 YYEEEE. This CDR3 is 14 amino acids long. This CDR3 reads CASSIGLAGETQYF. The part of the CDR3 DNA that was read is TGTGCCAGCAGCATCGGACTAGCGGGAGAGACG.

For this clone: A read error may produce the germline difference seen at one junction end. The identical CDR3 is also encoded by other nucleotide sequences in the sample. CDR3 residues: CASSPTGEVGNTIYF. Incomplete CDR3 DNA: TGTGCCAGCAGCCCGACCGGGGAGGTTGGAAACACG. V usage is TRBV7-3 and J usage is TRBJ1-3, with unresolved D. The read ends 3 residues before the CDR3 terminus; that terminus is restored from the germline J gene. The CDR3 spans 15 residues. CDR1 and CDR2 (germline): SGHTA, FQGTGA.

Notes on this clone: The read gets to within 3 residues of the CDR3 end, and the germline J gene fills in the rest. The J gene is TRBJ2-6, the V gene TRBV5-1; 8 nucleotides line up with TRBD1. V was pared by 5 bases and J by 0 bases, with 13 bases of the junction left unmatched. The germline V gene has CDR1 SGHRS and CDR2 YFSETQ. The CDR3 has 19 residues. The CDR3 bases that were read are TGCGCCAGCAGAGCGGTATCGGGACAGGCTTCCTCTGGGGCCAACGTC. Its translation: CASRAVSGQASSGANV. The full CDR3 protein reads CASRAVSGQASSGANVLTF.

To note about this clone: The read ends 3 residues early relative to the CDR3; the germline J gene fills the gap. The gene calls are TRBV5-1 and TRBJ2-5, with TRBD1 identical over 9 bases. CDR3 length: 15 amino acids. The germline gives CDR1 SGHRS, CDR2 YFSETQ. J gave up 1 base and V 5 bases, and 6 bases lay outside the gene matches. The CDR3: CASSWGTGSQETQYF. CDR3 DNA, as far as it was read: TGCGCCAGCAGTTGGGGGACAGGGTCCCAAGAGACC.

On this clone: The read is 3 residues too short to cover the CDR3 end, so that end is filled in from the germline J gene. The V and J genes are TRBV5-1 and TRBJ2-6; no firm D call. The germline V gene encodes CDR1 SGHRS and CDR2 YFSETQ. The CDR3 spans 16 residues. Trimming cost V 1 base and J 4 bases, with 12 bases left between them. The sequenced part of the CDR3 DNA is TGCGCCAGCAGCTTGAGCACCCTCGGGGGGGCCAACGTC. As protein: CASSLSTLGGANV. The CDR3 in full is CASSLSTLGGANVLTF.

CDR3 DNA (partial): TGTGCCAGCAGTGAACAGGGGGCTTCCTACTATGGC. Translated: CASSEQGASYYG. The whole CDR3 reads CASSEQGASYYGYTF. The chain carries TRBV7-9 and TRBJ1-2; 9 bases agree with TRBD1. The read halts 3 residues ahead of the CDR3 end, with the missing end drawn from the germline J gene. In germline, CDR1 is SEHNR, CDR2 FQNEAQ (reference sequence). V dropped 6 bases and J dropped 3; count of bases not matched to a gene: 8. CDR3 size: 15 residues.

The CDR3 DNA, read in part, is TGTGCCAGCTCACCAGTTGCAGGGGGGACCACCGGGGAG. Residues: CASSPVAGGTTGE. The whole CDR3 sequence is CASSPVAGGTTGELFF. This chain links TRBV18 with TRBJ2-2, with D possibly being TRBD1 (7 bases). The missing CDR3 end, 3 residues past where the read stops, is filled in from the germline J gene. Germline-derived CDR1 and CDR2 are KGHSH and LQKENI. Trimming removed 2 bases at V and 4 bases at J, with 14 bases between. The CDR3 consists of 16 residues.

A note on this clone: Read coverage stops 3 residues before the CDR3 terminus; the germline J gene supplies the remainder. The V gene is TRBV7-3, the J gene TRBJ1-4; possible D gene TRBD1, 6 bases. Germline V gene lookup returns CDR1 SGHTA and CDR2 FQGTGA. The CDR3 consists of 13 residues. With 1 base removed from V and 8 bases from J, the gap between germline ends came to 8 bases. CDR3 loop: CASSLNRDEKLFF. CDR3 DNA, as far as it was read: TGTGCCAGCAGCTTAAACAGGGACGAAAAA. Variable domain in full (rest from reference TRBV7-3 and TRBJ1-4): GAGVSQTPSNKVTEKGKYVELRCDPISGHTALYWYRQSLGQGPEFLIYFQGTGAADDSGLPNDRFFAVRPEGSVSTLKIQRTERGDSAVYLCASSLNRDEKLFFGSGTQLSVL.

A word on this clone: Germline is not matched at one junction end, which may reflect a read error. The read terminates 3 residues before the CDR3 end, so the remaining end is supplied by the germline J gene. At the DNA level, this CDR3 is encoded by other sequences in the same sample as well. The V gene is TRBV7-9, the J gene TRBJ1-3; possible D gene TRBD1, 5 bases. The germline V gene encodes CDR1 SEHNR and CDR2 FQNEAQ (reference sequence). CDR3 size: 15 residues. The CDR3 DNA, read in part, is TGTGCCAGCAGCTTTTGGGACTTCTCTGGAAACACT. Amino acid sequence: CASSFWDFSGNT. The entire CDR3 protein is CASSFWDFSGNTIYF.

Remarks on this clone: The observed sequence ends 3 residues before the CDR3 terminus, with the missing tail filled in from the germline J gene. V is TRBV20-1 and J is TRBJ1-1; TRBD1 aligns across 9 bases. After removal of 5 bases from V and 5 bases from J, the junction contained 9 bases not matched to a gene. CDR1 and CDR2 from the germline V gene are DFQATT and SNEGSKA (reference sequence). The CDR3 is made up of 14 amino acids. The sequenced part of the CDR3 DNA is TGCAGTGCTGACGTAGGGACAGGGTGGACTGAA. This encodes CSADVGTGWTE. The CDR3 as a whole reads CSADVGTGWTEAFF.

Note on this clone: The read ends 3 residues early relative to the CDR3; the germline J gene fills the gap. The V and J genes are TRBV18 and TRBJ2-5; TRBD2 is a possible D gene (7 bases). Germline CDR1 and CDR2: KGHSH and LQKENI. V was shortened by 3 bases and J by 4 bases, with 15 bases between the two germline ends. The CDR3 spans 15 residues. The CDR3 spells CASSPYGGPGETQYF. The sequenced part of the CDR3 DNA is TGTGCCAGCTCACCTTACGGGGGGCCGGGAGAGACC.